The clone carrying this T cell receptor beta chain has just a few counts. Its antigen is not known. The data belong to a study of beta chain features in type 1 diabetes. Turning to the study itself: Under 110,000,000 sorted cells were examined across all samples. Whole-study findings and limits: The VDJ junctions of type 1 diabetes patients carried fewer insertions and more deletions. Still unanswered here is whether HLA type influences TCRB rearrangement.

Unmatched junction bases numbered 3, after V lost 0 bases and J lost 1 base. The germline V gene encodes CDR1 SGDLS and CDR2 YYNGEE. The CDR3 is 17 amino acids. Expressed TCRB transcripts were sequenced, since all the RNA that had been isolated was reverse transcribed. Sequenced by immunoSEQ multiplex PCR; TCRdb stores in-frame clones only, minus some. The sample contains 500,000 to 700,000 clones, around 16% of which appear only once. Sequenced material: naive CD4+ T cells from blood. This receptor was obtained from a man aged 18 to 29 in good health. The gene calls are TRBV9 and TRBJ2-2, with 10 bases fitting TRBD2. CDR3 DNA: TGTGCCAGCAGCGTAGCTACTAGCGGGATGAACACCGGGGAGCTGTTTTTT. Its translation: CASSVATSGMNTGELFF.